Listed below are T cell receptor beta chains from one sample, sequenced in a study of CD8 T cells in Susac syndrome. TCRdb analysed the immunoSEQ multiplex PCR reads with MiXCR anew, one entry per CDR3 protein. This table holds 190,000 or so distinct CDR3 sequences, around 93% found once. Sequences were obtained from CD4+ T cells from PBMCs. Source of these receptors: a human donor with multiple sclerosis. The CDR3 runs from the conserved cysteine through the conserved F or W. The D gene is left open where the match is weak. Some rows have no size entry. The others give once, few or many, or a class for an expanded clone.

clone_size j_call v_call d_call cdr3_nt cdr3_aa
once TRBJ1-5 TRBV20-1 . TGCAGTGCTGCCCGGGACCTGGGCAATCAGCCCCAGCATTTT CSAARDLGNQPQHF
. TRBJ1-1 TRBV20-1 . TGCAGTGCTAGGGTTCCGGACACTGAAGCTTTCTTT CSARVPDTEAFF
. TRBJ2-7 TRBV3-1 . TGTGCCAGCAGCCAACAAGCGGTGCTTAGCTCCCACGAGCAGTACTTC CASSQQAVLSSHEQYF
. TRBJ1-3 TRBV6-5 . TGTTCGTCCACAACAGGTTCCTCTGGAAACACCATATATTTT CSSTTGSSGNTIYF
. TRBJ2-5 TRBV5-4 . TGTGCCAGCAGCTTTCAACCTAGACAAGAGACCCAGTACTTC CASSFQPRQETQYF
. TRBJ1-5 TRBV20-1 . TGCAGTGCCCCCGCCCTACGGGGAAATCAGCCCCAGCATTTT CSAPALRGNQPQHF
. TRBJ2-7 TRBV11-2 . TGTGCCAGCAGCATTGGCAGGGCCTACGAGCAGTACTTC CASSIGRAYEQYF
. TRBJ2-2 TRBV3-1 . TGTGCCAGCAGCCAAGCGGGGATCAACACCGGGGAGCTGTTTTTT CASSQAGINTGELFF
. TRBJ2-1 TRBV2 . TGTGCCAGCAGTGATAACTCCTCGGGGAGGCAGTTCTTC CASSDNSSGRQFF
. TRBJ2-1 TRBV24-1 . TGTGCCACCAGCCCTGACGGTATCAATGAGCAGTTCTTC CATSPDGINEQFF
. TRBJ2-3 TRBV18 . TGTGCCAGCTCACCCCCCTCAGATACGCAGTATTTT CASSPPSDTQYF
. TRBJ1-2 TRBV9 . TGTGCCAGCAGCGGGGTAGGGACCTCTAACTATGGCTACACCTTC CASSGVGTSNYGYTF
. TRBJ2-7 TRBV7-9 TRBD1 TGTGCCAGCAGCCCGAGGACAGGGAATATCGACGAGCAGTACTTC CASSPRTGNIDEQYF
. TRBJ2-7 TRBV23-1 . TGCGCCAGCAGTCAATCGGTCCGCGAGCAGTACTTC CASSQSVREQYF
once TRBJ2-5 TRBV7-9 . TGTGCCAGCAGCTTAGGTGGACAGTTCGGAGAGACCCAGTACTTC CASSLGGQFGETQYF
once TRBJ1-6 TRBV30 . TGTGCCTGGAGTAGGCAGGAGGGATCACCCCTCCACTTT CAWSRQEGSPLHF
. TRBJ1-2 TRBV7-8 . TGTGCCAGCAGCTTACAGGCTTCTGAGGGCTACACCTTC CASSLQASEGYTF
once TRBJ1-1 TRBV12-3/TRBV12-4 . TGTGCCAGCTGCAGAACAGCTGAAGCTTTCTTT CASCRTAEAFF
. TRBJ2-1 TRBV30 . TGTGCCTGGAGTGTAGAGCTGCGTGAGCAGTTCTTC CAWSVELREQFF
. TRBJ2-6 TRBV3-1 . TGTGCCAGCAGCCAAGCCGGGGTTGGGGCCAACGTCCTGACTTTC CASSQAGVGANVLTF
. TRBJ2-6 TRBV7-9 TRBD1 TGTGCCGCCGAAACCACAGGGGCTGGGGCCAACGTCCTGACTTTC CAAETTGAGANVLTF
. TRBJ2-7 TRBV12-3/TRBV12-4 . TGTGCCAGCAGTTTAGGTGTTTCCGAGCAGTACTTC CASSLGVSEQYF
. TRBJ1-3 TRBV12-3/TRBV12-4 . TGTGCCAGCAGTTTAGAAGCACGCTCTGGAAACACCATATATTTT CASSLEARSGNTIYF
. TRBJ1-6 TRBV27 . TGTGCCAGCAGTTTCTCGAGAAACCATAATTCACCCCTCCACTTT CASSFSRNHNSPLHF
. TRBJ1-2 TRBV4-2 . TGTGCCAGCAGCCCACTCGGGACGTATTATAGCTACACCTTC CASSPLGTYYSYTF
. TRBJ1-2 TRBV5-1 . TGCGCCAGCAGCCAACTGGACTATGGCTACACCTTC CASSQLDYGYTF
. TRBJ1-6 TRBV3-1 TRBD1 TGTGCCAGCAGCCCGGGACAGGGGAGGACACCCCTCCACTTT CASSPGQGRTPLHF
. TRBJ1-1 TRBV23-1 TRBD1 TGCGCCAGCAGTCAATCGCTGGGACAGGGGGTGATGAACACTGAAGCTTTCTTT CASSQSLGQGVMNTEAFF
. TRBJ2-3 TRBV7-9 . TGTGCCAGCAGCACTACCGGGGGGCCTGATACGCAGTATTTT CASSTTGGPDTQYF
. TRBJ2-7 TRBV20-1 TRBD1 TGCAGTGCTAGTGGGACAGGGGGCTCCTACGAGCAGTACTTC CSASGTGGSYEQYF
. TRBJ1-2 TRBV2 . TGTGCCAGCAGTGACAGGGAGGACTATGGCTACACCTTC CASSDREDYGYTF
. TRBJ1-1 TRBV29-1 TRBD1 TGCAGCGTTGAAGGGGGGACAGACACTGAAGCTTTCTTT CSVEGGTDTEAFF
. TRBJ2-2 TRBV5-4 TRBD1 TGTGCCAGCAGCTCCGACAGGGAAAGGACCGGGGAGCTGTTTTTT CASSSDRERTGELFF
. TRBJ2-1 TRBV20-1 TRBD2 TGCAGTGCTACACTTAGCGGGGGGGTGAATGAGCAGTTCTTC CSATLSGGVNEQFF
. TRBJ2-7 TRBV7-2 TRBD2 TGTGCCAGCAGCCGGGCTAGCGGGGCGGTCGAACAGTACTTC CASSRASGAVEQYF
. TRBJ2-3 TRBV9 TRBD2 TGTGCCAGCAGCGTAGGGCTTAGCGGGGGGGAGAATACGCAGTATTTT CASSVGLSGGENTQYF
. TRBJ1-1 TRBV3-1 TRBD1 TGTGCCAGCAGCGGACAGGAGAACACTGAAGCTTTCTTT CASSGQENTEAFF
. TRBJ2-7 TRBV20-1 . TGCAGTGCTAGCTTAGGTCAGCAAAGTACCTACGAGCAGTACTTC CSASLGQQSTYEQYF
. TRBJ1-2 TRBV29-1 . TGCAGCGTTTCGACAGTTTATGGCTACACCTTC CSVSTVYGYTF
. TRBJ1-6 TRBV20-1 . TGCAGTGCTGGCCGTTCACGGACCAATTCACCCCTCCACTTT CSAGRSRTNSPLHF
. TRBJ2-5 TRBV6-4 . TGTGCCACCTCAGTGCGGCTAGGATGGACCCAGTACTTC CATSVRLGWTQYF
. TRBJ2-7 TRBV18 . TGTGCCAGGTTGGAGTGCGAGCAGTACTTC CARLECEQYF
. TRBJ2-3 TRBV29-1 . TGCAGCGTTGTTCGTGCGAGCACAGATACGCAGTATTTT CSVVRASTDTQYF
. TRBJ2-1 TRBV27 TRBD2 TGTGCCAGCAGTTCCCCCTCTAGCGGGGGGGCGAATGAGCAGTTCTTC CASSSPSSGGANEQFF
once TRBJ1-1 TRBV30 . TGTGCCTGGAACAATGGACCAGGCACTGAAGCTTTCTTT CAWNNGPGTEAFF
. TRBJ1-1 TRBV29-1 . TGCAGCCTGGTTAACATGAACACTGAAGCTTTCTTT CSLVNMNTEAFF
once TRBJ2-7 TRBV6-5 . TGTGCCAGCAGTTATCGGAGGGCTCCTTCCTACGAGCAGTACTTC CASSYRRAPSYEQYF
. TRBJ2-2 TRBV3-1 . TGTGCCAGCAGCCAAACTTTCAGTAACACCGGGGAGCTGTTTTTT CASSQTFSNTGELFF
. TRBJ1-5 TRBV29-1 . TGCAGCGTTGGATCGAGCAATCAGCCCCAGCATTTT CSVGSSNQPQHF
. TRBJ1-1 TRBV29-1 . TGCAGCGCCGTACCAGGGCCGGCTGAAGCTTTCTTT CSAVPGPAEAFF
. TRBJ2-3 TRBV3-1 . TGTGCCAGCAGCAGTCAGGTTTTAGATACGCAGTATTTT CASSSQVLDTQYF
. TRBJ2-3 TRBV3-1 TRBD1 TGTGCCAGCAGCGCACCCGGGACAGGGAGGACAGATACGCAGTATTTT CASSAPGTGRTDTQYF
. TRBJ1-2 TRBV9 . TGTGCCAGCGGGGGCTTTGGCTATGGCTACACCTTC CASGGFGYGYTF
. TRBJ1-2 TRBV12-3/TRBV12-4 . TGTGCCAGCAGTTTGGGCGGATCCTATTATGGCTACACCTTC CASSLGGSYYGYTF
. TRBJ2-1 TRBV9 TRBD2 TGTGCCAGCAGCGTATCTGGCGGGAGCTCCTACAATGAGCAGTTCTTC CASSVSGGSSYNEQFF
. TRBJ2-3 TRBV12-3/TRBV12-4 . TGTGCCAGCACCCCCCCGGCAGGGGTTTGGGGAGATACGCAGTATTTT CASTPPAGVWGDTQYF
. TRBJ2-2 TRBV24-1 . TGTGCCACCAGTGACCGTACCGGGGAGCTGTTTTTT CATSDRTGELFF
. TRBJ2-3 TRBV5-1 TRBD2 TGCGCCAGCAGCCCCCTTAGCGGGGGGGCGGACACGCAGTATTTT CASSPLSGGADTQYF